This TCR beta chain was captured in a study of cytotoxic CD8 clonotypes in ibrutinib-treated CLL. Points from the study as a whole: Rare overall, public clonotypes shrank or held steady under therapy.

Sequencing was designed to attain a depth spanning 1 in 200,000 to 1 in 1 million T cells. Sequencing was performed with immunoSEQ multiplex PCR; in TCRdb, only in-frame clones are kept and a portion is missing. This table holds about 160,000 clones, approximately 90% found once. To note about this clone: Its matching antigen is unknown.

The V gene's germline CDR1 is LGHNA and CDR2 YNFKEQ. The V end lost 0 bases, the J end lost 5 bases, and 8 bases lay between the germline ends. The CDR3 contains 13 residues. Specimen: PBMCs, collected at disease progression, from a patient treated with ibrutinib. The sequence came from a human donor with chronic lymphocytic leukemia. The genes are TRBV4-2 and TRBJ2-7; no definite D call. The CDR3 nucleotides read TGTGCCAGCAGCCAAGATCAGCCAGACGAGCAGTACTTC. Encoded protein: CASSQDQPDEQYF.